The 12 T cell receptor beta chains given below trace back to one sample, sequenced in a study of T cells in localized non-small cell lung cancer. Clones were read by immunoSEQ multiplex PCR, and TCRdb kept only the in-frame ones, dropping some. Of about 21,000 clones in the sample, approximately 80% were seen once. The starting material was peripheral blood, obtained before any cancer treatment. The receptors here all came from a man aged 40-75 years with stage I lung adenocarcinoma.

The rearrangement links TRBV5-6 to TRBJ1-4, with unresolved D. The CDR3 totals 16 residues. V lost 0 bases and J 0 bases, leaving 9 bases between the germline ends. Germline CDR1 SGHDT, CDR2 YYEEEE. The CDR3 DNA reads TGTGCCAGCAGCTTGGCGGGCAGGTCAACTAATGAAAAACTGTTTTTT. It is translated as CASSLAGRSTNEKLFF.

The chain links TRBV5-6 to TRBJ2-7; 10 bases line up with TRBD1. The V gene's germline CDR1 is SGHDT and CDR2 YYEEEE. The CDR3 covers 16 residues. Trimming at V came to 3 bases and at J to 6 bases, leaving 12 bases not matched to a gene. CDR3 amino acids: CASSSSPGTGDPEQYF. The CDR3 nucleotides are TGTGCCAGCAGCTCGTCTCCTGGGACAGGGGATCCCGAGCAGTACTTC.

The CDR3 nucleotides read TGTGCCACCGAAGGGACTAGCGGGACCTACGAGCAGTACTTC. Translating gives CATEGTSGTYEQYF. This chain connects TRBV10-3 to TRBJ2-7, with 13 bases lining up with TRBD2. V dropped 10 bases and J dropped 2; count of bases not matched to a gene: 5. The germline CDR1 and CDR2 sequences are ENHRY and SYGVKD. The CDR3 spans 14 residues.

This chain uses TRBV11-2 with TRBJ2-7, with D hard to call. This CDR3 has 12 amino acids. Germline V gives CDR1 SGHAT, CDR2 FQNNGV. V was pared by 4 bases and J by 3 bases, with 7 bases between. CDR3 residues: CASSSDLYEQYF. CDR3 DNA sequence: TGTGCCAGCAGCTCAGACCTCTACGAGCAGTACTTC.

The J gene is TRBJ2-2, the V gene TRBV10-3, with a possible D match to TRBD1 (6 bases). The germline gives CDR1 ENHRY, CDR2 SYGVKD. V was pared by 4 bases and J by 2 bases, with 14 bases between. The CDR3 runs to 16 residues. CDR3 protein: CAISVGQGSNTGELFF. The CDR3 nucleotides read TGTGCCATCAGTGTCGGGCAGGGGTCAAACACCGGGGAGCTGTTTTTT.

The V gene is TRBV6-5, the J gene TRBJ1-2, with 7 bases aligning to TRBD1. The junction had 10 bases not matched to a gene; V was cut back by 4 bases and J by 5 bases. CDR1 and CDR2 from the germline V gene are MNHEY and SVGAGI. CDR3 size: 15 residues. The CDR3 DNA is TGTGCCAGCAGTTTAACAGGGGTTGGGGTATATGGCTACACCTTC. Translation: CASSLTGVGVYGYTF.

The chain uses TRBV10-2 and TRBJ2-1, with 16 positions matching TRBD2. V was pared by 6 bases and J by 8 bases, with 4 bases of the junction left unmatched. The CDR3 contains 15 residues. Germline assignment: CDR1 WSHSY and CDR2 SAAADI. In DNA form, the CDR3 reads TGCGCCAGCAGCCCGGGACTAGCGGGAGGGGATGAGCAGTTCTTC. As protein: CASSPGLAGGDEQFF.

The chain couples TRBV29-1 to TRBJ1-2; D possibly corresponds to TRBD1 (6 bases). CDR1 and CDR2 from the germline V gene are SQVTM and ANQGSEA. Deletions cut 0 bases from V and 5 bases from J, with 16 bases between. The length of the CDR3 is 15 residues. Here the CDR3 DNA reads TGCAGCGTTGAAGACCCCAGGGGCGCCATGTATGGCTACACCTTC. This encodes CSVEDPRGAMYGYTF.

The V and J genes are TRBV5-4 and TRBJ2-2; 7 bases fit TRBD2. This CDR3 has 15 amino acids. With 4 bases clipped from V and 2 bases from J, the junction kept 5 bases outside the gene matches. Germline CDR1 reads SGHNT; CDR2 reads YYREEE (reference sequence). The DNA for the CDR3 is TGTGCCAGCAGCCCAGGACTAGGAAACACCGGGGAGCTGTTTTTT. Translation: CASSPGLGNTGELFF.

This sequence joins TRBV5-5 and TRBJ2-7; 7 positions match TRBD1. Trimming took 0 bases from V and 4 from J; bases not matched to a gene: 13. The CDR3 runs to 17 residues. Germline V gene data show CDR1 as SGHKS and CDR2 as YYEKEE (reference sequence). CDR3 protein: CASSLALEYRGFYEQYF. CDR3 in DNA: TGTGCCAGCAGCTTGGCGTTAGAATACAGGGGTTTTTACGAGCAGTACTTC.

J is TRBJ1-4 and V is TRBV28; D is unclear. Per the germline V gene, CDR1 is MDHEN and CDR2 is SYDVKM. The CDR3 has 14 residues. Trimming left V 10 bases short and J 0 bases short, with 12 bases between. Written as DNA, the CDR3 is TGTGCCACCGAAGGGCGGGCAACTAATGAAAAACTGTTTTTT. It codes for CATEGRATNEKLFF.

V is TRBV4-1 and J is TRBJ2-3; TRBD2 agrees at 11 bases. CDR1 MGHRA and CDR2 YSYEKL come from the germline V gene. Unmatched junction bases numbered 4, after V lost 6 bases and J lost 2 bases. The CDR3 consists of 15 residues. The CDR3 region is CASRRLAGNTDTQYF. As DNA, the CDR3 is TGCGCCAGCAGACGACTAGCGGGAAACACAGATACGCAGTATTTT.